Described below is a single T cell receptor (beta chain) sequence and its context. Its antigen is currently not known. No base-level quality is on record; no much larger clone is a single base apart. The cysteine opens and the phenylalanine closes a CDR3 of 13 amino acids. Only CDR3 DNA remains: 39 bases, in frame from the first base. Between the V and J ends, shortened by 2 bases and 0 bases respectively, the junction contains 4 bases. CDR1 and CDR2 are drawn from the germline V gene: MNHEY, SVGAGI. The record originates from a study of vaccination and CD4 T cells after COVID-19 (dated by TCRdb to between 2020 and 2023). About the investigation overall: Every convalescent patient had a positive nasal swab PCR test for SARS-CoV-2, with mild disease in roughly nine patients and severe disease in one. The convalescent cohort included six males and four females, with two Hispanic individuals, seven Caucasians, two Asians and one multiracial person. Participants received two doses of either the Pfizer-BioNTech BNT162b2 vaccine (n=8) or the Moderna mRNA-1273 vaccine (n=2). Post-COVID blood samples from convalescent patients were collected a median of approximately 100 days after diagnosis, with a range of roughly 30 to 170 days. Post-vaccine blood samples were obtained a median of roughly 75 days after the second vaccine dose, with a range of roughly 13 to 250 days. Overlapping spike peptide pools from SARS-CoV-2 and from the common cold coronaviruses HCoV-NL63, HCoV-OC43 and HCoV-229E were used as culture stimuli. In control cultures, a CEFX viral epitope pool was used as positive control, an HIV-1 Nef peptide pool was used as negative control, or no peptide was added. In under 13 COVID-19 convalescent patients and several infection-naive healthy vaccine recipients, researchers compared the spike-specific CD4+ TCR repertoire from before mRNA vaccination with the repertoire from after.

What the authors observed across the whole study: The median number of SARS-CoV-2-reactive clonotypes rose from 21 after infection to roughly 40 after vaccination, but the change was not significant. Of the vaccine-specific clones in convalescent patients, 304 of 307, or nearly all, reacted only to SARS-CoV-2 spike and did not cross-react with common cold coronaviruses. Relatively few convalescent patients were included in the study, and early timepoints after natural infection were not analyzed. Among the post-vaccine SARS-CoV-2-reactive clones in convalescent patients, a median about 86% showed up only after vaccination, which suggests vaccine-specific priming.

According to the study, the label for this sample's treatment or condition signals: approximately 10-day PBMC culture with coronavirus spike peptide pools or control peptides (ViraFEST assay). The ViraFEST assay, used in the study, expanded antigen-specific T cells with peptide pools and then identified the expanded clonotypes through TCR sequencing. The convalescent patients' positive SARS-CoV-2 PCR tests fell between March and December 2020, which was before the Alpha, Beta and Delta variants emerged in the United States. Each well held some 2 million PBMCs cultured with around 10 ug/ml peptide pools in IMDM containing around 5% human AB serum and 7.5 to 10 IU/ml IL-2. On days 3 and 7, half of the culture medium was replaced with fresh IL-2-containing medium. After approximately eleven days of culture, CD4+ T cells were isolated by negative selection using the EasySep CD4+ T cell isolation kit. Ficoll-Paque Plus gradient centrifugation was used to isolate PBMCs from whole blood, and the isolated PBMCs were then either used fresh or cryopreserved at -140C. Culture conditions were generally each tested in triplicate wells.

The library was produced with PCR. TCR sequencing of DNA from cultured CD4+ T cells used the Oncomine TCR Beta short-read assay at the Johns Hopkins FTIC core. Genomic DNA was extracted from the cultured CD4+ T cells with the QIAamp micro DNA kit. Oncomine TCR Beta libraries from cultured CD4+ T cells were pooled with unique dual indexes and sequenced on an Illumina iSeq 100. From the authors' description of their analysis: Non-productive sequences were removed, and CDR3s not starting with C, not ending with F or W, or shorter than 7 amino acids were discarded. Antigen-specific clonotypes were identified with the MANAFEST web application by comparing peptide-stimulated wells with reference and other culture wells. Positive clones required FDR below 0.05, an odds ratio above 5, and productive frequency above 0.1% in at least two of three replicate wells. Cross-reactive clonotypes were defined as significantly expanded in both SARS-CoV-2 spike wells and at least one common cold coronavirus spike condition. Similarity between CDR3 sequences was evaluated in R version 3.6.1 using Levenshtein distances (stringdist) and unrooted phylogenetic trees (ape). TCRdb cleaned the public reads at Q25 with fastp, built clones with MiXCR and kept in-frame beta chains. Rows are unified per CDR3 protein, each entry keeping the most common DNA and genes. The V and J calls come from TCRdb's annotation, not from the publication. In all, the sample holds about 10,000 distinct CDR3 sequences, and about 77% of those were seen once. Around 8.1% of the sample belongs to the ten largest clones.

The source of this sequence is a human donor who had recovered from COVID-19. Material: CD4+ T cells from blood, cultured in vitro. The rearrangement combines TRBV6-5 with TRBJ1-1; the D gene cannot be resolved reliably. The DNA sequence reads TGTGCCAGCAGTTACGAGGTGAACACTGAAGCTTTCTTT. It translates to CASSYEVNTEAFF.